Following are 8 T cell receptor beta chains from one sample sequenced in a study of shared clonotypes between healthy human individuals. Profiled with immunoSEQ multiplex PCR; TCRdb holds only in-frame clones, not every one. The sample yields approximately 340,000 clones, more than 60% seen once. Sequencing was performed on memory CD4+ T cells sorted from blood. Subset given: CD45RA-negative fraction. These receptors came from a man in his thirties or forties in good health.

J is TRBJ2-7 and V is TRBV7-9; D unresolved. The CDR3 consists of 13 residues. Trimming took off 5 bases at V and 3 bases at J, with 11 bases between the two ends. CDR1 SEHNR and CDR2 FQNEAQ come from the germline V gene (reference sequence). The CDR3, as DNA: TGTGCCAGCAGCGAACTCGGGCGCTACGAGCAGTACTTC. It codes for CASSELGRYEQYF.

The rearrangement joins TRBV6-1 to TRBJ1-4; tentatively, D is TRBD1 (5 bases). Trimming shortened V by 4 bases and J by 5 bases, and 14 bases separated the two germline ends. Germline CDR1 MNHNS, CDR2 SASEGT. The CDR3 is 15 amino acids. This CDR3 is CASSVNGRENEKLFF. CDR3 nucleotides: TGTGCCAGCAGTGTTAATGGCAGGGAGAATGAAAAACTGTTTTTT.

The chain employs TRBV7-9 and TRBJ2-2, with D possibly TRBD2 on 5 matching bases. CDR3 size: 14 residues. Germline CDR1 reads SEHNR; CDR2 reads FQNEAQ (reference sequence). V shed 3 bases and J shed 8 bases, with 13 bases lying between them. As DNA, the CDR3 is TGTGCCAGCAGCTTTGGTACCTCGGGAGGGGAGCTGTTTTTT. Its translation: CASSFGTSGGELFF.

CDR3 amino acids: CASSVLRETQYF. The CDR3 nucleotides read TGTGCCAGCAGCGTCCTAAGGGAGACCCAGTACTTC. The J gene is TRBJ2-5, the V gene TRBV2; D unresolved. V was pared by 6 bases and J by 5 bases, with 10 bases between. Germline values: CDR1 SNHLY, CDR2 FYNNEI. This CDR3 has 12 residues.

The V gene is TRBV2, the J gene TRBJ2-6; D perhaps matches TRBD1 (7 bases). There are 17 residues in the CDR3. Germline values: CDR1 SNHLY, CDR2 FYNNEI. The V gene lost 6 bases and the J gene lost 3 bases, with 18 bases spanning the gap. The CDR3 sequence is CASSPNRGLRGANVLTF. The CDR3, as DNA: TGTGCCAGCAGCCCGAACAGGGGACTTCGTGGGGCCAACGTCCTGACTTTC.

This clone was observed a single time. The chain is built from TRBV5-1 and TRBJ2-7, with D perhaps TRBD1 (6 bases). Trimming took off 1 base at V and 0 bases at J, with 14 bases between the two ends. CDR3 length equals 16 residues. The germline V gene has CDR1 SGHRS and CDR2 YFSETQ. The CDR3 spells CASSLSVQGSSYEQYF. CDR3 in DNA: TGCGCCAGCAGCTTGTCTGTGCAGGGGAGCTCCTACGAGCAGTACTTC.

This clone was picked up one time. The rearrangement uses TRBV7-2 and TRBJ2-5, with 8 bases fitting TRBD1. CDR1 and CDR2 (germline): SGHTA, FQGNSA. The CDR3 has 15 residues. V gave up 1 base and J gave up 7 bases; unmatched junction bases: 8. CDR3 in amino acids: CASSLGTGWEGTQYF. The CDR3 bases are TGTGCCAGCAGCTTAGGGACAGGGTGGGAAGGGACCCAGTACTTC.

This clone was seen repeatedly, ten times or more. The chain carries TRBV30 and TRBJ1-2; a weak D match, TRBD1 (6 bases). The CDR3 extends over 14 amino acids. Germline V gives CDR1 GTSNPN, CDR2 SVGIG (reference sequence). The V end lost 5 bases, the J end lost 2 bases, and 15 bases lay between the germline ends. CDR3 coding DNA: TGTGCCTGGGGAAAGAACAGGGACAACTATGGCTACACCTTC. Translating gives CAWGKNRDNYGYTF.